These T cell receptor beta chains were read from a single sample in a study of cytomegalovirus exposure and HLA in healthy donors. The assay was immunoSEQ multiplex PCR, and TCRdb's table has in-frame clones only and misses some. The sample shows 110,000 or so clones, approximately 81% of them seen only once. The sequencing sample was made of PBMCs. The receptors were gathered from a young woman in good health and CMV-seronegative. The CDR3 runs from the conserved cysteine through the conserved F or W. D genes are given only for firm matches. Only part of the rows carry a size: once, few, many, or a class if the clone is expanded.

d_call	cdr3_length	clone_size	j_call	v_call	cdr3_nt	cdr3_aa
TRBD1	16	.	TRBJ1-2	TRBV4-3	TGCGCCAGCAGCCCGGGACAGGGGAGTTCTAACTATGGCTACACCTTC	CASSPGQGSSNYGYTF
.	13	.	TRBJ1-2	TRBV5-1	TGCGCCAGCAGCTTGGTACAGAATTATGGCTACACCTTC	CASSLVQNYGYTF
.	14	.	TRBJ2-1	TRBV5-1	TGCGCCAGCAGCTTGAACAGGGCTATCGATGAGCAGTTCTTC	CASSLNRAIDEQFF
TRBD1	16	.	TRBJ2-3	TRBV7-8	TGTGCCAGCAGCGAGACAGGGGGTTACCAATCTGGTACGCAGTATTTT	CASSETGGYQSGTQYF
TRBD1	14	.	TRBJ1-3	TRBV6-5	TGTGCCAGCAGACCCCCAGGGGGGGGAAACACCATATATTTT	CASRPPGGGNTIYF
TRBD1	14	.	TRBJ1-1	TRBV27	TGTGCCAGCAGAACAACAGGGGGGAACACTGAAGCTTTCTTT	CASRTTGGNTEAFF
.	17	.	TRBJ2-2	TRBV5-1	TGCGCCAGCAGCCTGTCACGGTCAGGGACGAACACCGGGGAGCTGTTTTTT	CASSLSRSGTNTGELFF
TRBD1	15	.	TRBJ1-1	TRBV6-5	TGTGCCAGCTGGGACCCGGGACAGGGCGACACTGAAGCTTTCTTT	CASWDPGQGDTEAFF
.	14	few	TRBJ2-1	TRBV7-2	TGTGCCAGCACTCCCAGAGGGACTTACAATGAGCAGTTCTTC	CASTPRGTYNEQFF
.	13	.	TRBJ2-5	TRBV30	TGTGCCTGGAGTGGGGCCTCCCGGGAGACCCAGTACTTC	CAWSGASRETQYF
TRBD1	14	.	TRBJ1-3	TRBV7-9	TGTGCCAGCAGGACGACAGGGACCGGAAACACCATATATTTT	CASRTTGTGNTIYF
.	13	.	TRBJ1-3	TRBV7-7	TGTGCCAGCAGTTTAACAGGGTCGGGCACCATATATTTT	CASSLTGSGTIYF
TRBD1	15	.	TRBJ2-1	TRBV5-4	TGTGCCAGCAGCTTACCGGGACAGCCCTACAATGAGCAGTTCTTC	CASSLPGQPYNEQFF
TRBD1	14	.	TRBJ2-2	TRBV27	TGTGCCAGCAGTCCACAGGGGGCGACCGGGGAGCTGTTTTTT	CASSPQGATGELFF
TRBD1	15	.	TRBJ1-3	TRBV7-2	TGTGCCAGCAGCTCCCGGGACAGCTCTGGAAACACCATATATTTT	CASSSRDSSGNTIYF
TRBD1	15	.	TRBJ2-5	TRBV5-1	TGCGCCAGCAGCTTTGGGGACAGGGAGGGAGAGACCCAGTACTTC	CASSFGDREGETQYF
.	15	.	TRBJ1-2	TRBV27	TGTGCCAGCAGTTTATGGAGGGAGGGTAAGGGTGGCTACACCTTC	CASSLWREGKGGYTF
.	13	.	TRBJ2-7	TRBV11-2	TGTGCCAGCAGCGGGCAGGGATCCTACGAGCAGTACTTC	CASSGQGSYEQYF
TRBD1	14	.	TRBJ2-1	TRBV6-1	TGTGCCAGCAGGGACAGGGGGACCAACAATGAGCAGTTCTTC	CASRDRGTNNEQFF